What follows is one TCR beta chain and its context. The antigen is not known. The data stem from a study of T cell responses to AZD1222 COVID-19 vaccine. Notes on the study in general: Among spike-specific TCRs, nearly half reportedly target unmutated variant regions. Spike-specific TCR breadth and depth grew following two AZD1222 doses.

Germline V lookup: CDR1 MDHEN, CDR2 SYDVKM. The CDR3 runs 15 residues. Trimming cost V 2 bases and J 2 bases, with 7 bases left between them. Assay: immunoSEQ multiplex PCR; the TCRdb copy retains only in-frame clones and omits some. The data show around 100,000 clones, roughly 84% seen once. The material was peripheral blood, obtained on day 0 of AZD1222 vaccination. The gene calls are TRBV28 and TRBJ2-6; D not resolved. The sequence was obtained from an adult in good health. CDR3 in DNA: TGTGCCAGCAGTTTAGGTTACGCTGGGGCCAACGTCCTGACTTTC. Amino acid sequence: CASSLGYAGANVLTF.